The source of this T cell receptor beta chain is a study of T cells after yellow fever vaccination (dated by TCRdb to about 2019). As for the study more broadly: The SMART-Seq v4 Ultra Low Input RNA kit was used to prepare libraries from fractions with low cell numbers. Two healthy male donors, one aged 18 to 30 and one aged 30 to 40 years, made up the cohort. Bulk TCR alpha and beta repertoires were sequenced longitudinally to track T-cell clones before and after primary and booster YFV17D yellow fever vaccination. Blood samples were taken at several timepoints before and after primary and secondary immunization, and bulk PBMC replicates and cell subsets were isolated. The paper as a whole reports these results and caveats: A small fraction of clonotypes appeared in both the CD4 and CD8 compartments, likely as a result of convergent recombination. Most clones expanded after primary vaccination were re-detected after the booster (approximately 96% of CD4 and about nine tenths of CD8), suggesting broad memory maintenance. Because the study included only two donors, the extent to which the findings can be generalized is limited. Computational filtering was required because FACS-sorted repertoires could contain abundant contaminating clonotypes from the bulk population. Compared with the primary T-cell response, the secondary T-cell response was faster but weaker, reaching its peak on day 5 rather than on day 15.

What this sample's treatment or condition label stands for: live attenuated yellow fever vaccine strain. PBMCs were isolated from peripheral blood using a standard Ficoll-Paque protocol. Dynabeads CD4 and CD8 positive selection kits were used to isolate CD4 and CD8 T-cell fractions. RNA was extracted with TriZol from bulk PBMCs, CD4 and CD8 fractions, and dextramer-positive and dextramer-negative fractions. Sequenced on an Illumina NovaSeq 6000. TCR cDNA was synthesized by 5'RACE template switching, through which a universal primer site and unique molecular identifiers were introduced. Priming of cDNA synthesis was performed from both the TCR alpha and TCR beta constant segments. Libraries were amplified in two PCR steps, with sample barcodes and sequencing adapters added in the second step. Sequencing of libraries was done on Illumina HiSeq 2500 (2x100 bp) or NovaSeq (2x150 bp). The original pipeline was this. MIGEC was used to demultiplex reads and collapse the reads into UMI consensus sequences, and MiXCR was used for V(D)J alignment. Using edgeR on replicate PBMC samples, clonotypes were called vaccine-responding if FDR was below 0.01 and the log2 fold change was above 5 up to day 15. Each bulk clonotype was labeled CD4 or CD8 based on which sequenced repertoire, CD4 or CD8, contained the clonotype at higher abundance. TCRdb reran the public reads through fastp at Q25 and MiXCR, keeping productive beta chains. Each record represents a unique CDR3 protein, reported with the most common genes and DNA among its rows. TCRdb, rather than the study authors, made the V and J calls. This sample gives 250,000 to 300,000 distinct CDR3 sequences in total; roughly 4.8% of them show up just once. Jointly, the top ten make up approximately 3.5% of the sample.

In the case of this clonotype: The target of this receptor is not known. Base qualities are not at hand, and no much larger clone is one base apart.

This sample comprised CD4+ T cells sorted from PBMCs, obtained on the day of the yellow fever booster vaccination. This receptor was obtained from a man aged 18 to 30 who received the YFV17D yellow fever vaccine.

The bases are TGTGCCAGCAGTTCGTCCTCGGGGGGACAAAGCTACAATGAGCAGTTCTTC. Translated, it reads CASSSSSGGQSYNEQFF. Recombination connected TRBV28 to TRBJ2-1; TRBD2 is a weak D gene call, 7 bases matching. The CDR3 goes from the cysteine to the phenylalanine over 17 residues. Only the CDR3 region is kept as DNA, spanning 51 bases read in frame from base 1. CDR1 and CDR2 are drawn from the germline V gene: MDHEN, SYDVKM. V lost 4 bases and J lost 3 bases; the stretch between them is 19 bases long.